Listed here are 14 T cell receptor beta chains from one sample, sequenced in a study of T cells in Graves' hyperthyroidism and ophthalmopathy. Template material for amplifying TCR beta CDR3 regions consisted of RNA transcripts. First-round RT-PCR with HTBI primers amplified the TCR CDR3 region. TCRdb processed the multiplex PCR reads anew with MiXCR; each CDR3 protein has one entry. This table has approximately 870,000 distinct CDR3 sequences, approximately 40% appearing once. Sample: blood. Receptors originate from a man younger than 30 with Graves' hyperthyroidism.

This clonotype was recorded once. The V gene is TRBV10-3, the J gene TRBJ1-5; D is possibly TRBD1 (5 bases). Germline lookup yields CDR1 ENHRY and CDR2 SYGVKD. V lost 8 bases to trimming and J lost 0 bases, with 8 bases between them. This CDR3 contains 13 residues. The CDR3 coding sequence is TGTGCCATCGCGGGGACTAGCAATCAGCCCCAGCATTTT. Its protein is CAIAGTSNQPQHF.

The J gene is TRBJ1-2, the V gene TRBV10-2; the D gene is possibly TRBD1 (6 bases). Deletions cut 5 bases from V and 7 bases from J, with 23 bases between. The length of the CDR3 is 16 residues. Looked up from germline, CDR1 is WSHSY and CDR2 is SAAADI. CDR3: CASSLDGPTGRSGYTF. The CDR3 coding sequence is TGCGCCAGCAGTCTTGATGGGCCTACAGGGCGTTCTGGCTACACCTTC.

This clonotype was picked up many times. For the CDR3, the DNA is TGCAGTGCTAGAGATTTGGGGGCTTCCATCTACGAGCAGTACTTC. Its translation is CSARDLGASIYEQYF. This chain joins TRBV20-1 and TRBJ2-7, with D maybe TRBD1 (6 bases). CDR3 length: 15 residues. Trimming left V 0 bases short and J 3 bases short, with 15 bases between. CDR1 is DFQATT and CDR2 is SNEGSKA in the germline V gene (reference sequence).

This clonotype was seen only a few times. This could be a read error, since a much larger clone is one nucleotide away. The chain joins TRBV3-1 to TRBJ1-2; 7 bases agree with TRBD1. Unmatched junction bases numbered 1, after V lost 5 bases and J lost 7 bases. The germline V gene has CDR1 LGHDT and CDR2 YNNKEL (reference sequence). The CDR3 spans 11 residues. CDR3 in DNA: TGTGCCAGCAGCGACAGGGTTGGCTACACCTTC. Amino acid sequence: CASSDRVGYTF.

The V and J genes are TRBV29-1 and TRBJ1-4, with 7 positions matching TRBD1. The V gene's germline CDR1 is SQVTM and CDR2 ANQGSEA. The CDR3 covers 13 residues. The V segment lost 4 bases and the J segment 2 bases; nucleotides outside the gene matches: 1. CDR3 sequence reads: CSVAGGTNEKLFF. As DNA, the CDR3 is TGCAGCGTTGCAGGGGGTACTAATGAAAAACTGTTTTTT.

The chain employs TRBV29-1 and TRBJ2-2; the D call may be TRBD1 or TRBD2 (6 bases each). CDR1 SQVTM and CDR2 ANQGSEA come from the germline V gene. The CDR3 has 15 amino acids. V was shortened by 5 bases and J by 6 bases, with 19 bases between the two germline ends. The DNA of the CDR3 is TGCAGCGTTCTAAACCCGGGGGCATGGCCCGGGGAGCTGTTTTTT. Its protein product is CSVLNPGAWPGELFF.

The rearrangement joins TRBV14 to TRBJ2-7, with TRBD1 identical over 9 bases. CDR1 is SGHDN, CDR2 FVKESK, per germline. The length of the CDR3 is 15 residues. V lost 4 bases to trimming and J lost 0 bases; unmatched junction nucleotides: 4. The CDR3 reads CASSRTGESSYEQYF. In DNA, the CDR3 is TGTGCCAGCAGCCGGACAGGGGAAAGCTCCTACGAGCAGTACTTC. The entire variable domain, with the rest obtained from reference TRBV14 and TRBJ2-7, is as follows: EAGVTQFPSHSVIEKGQTVTLRCDPISGHDNLYWYRRVMGKEIKFLLHFVKESKQDESGMPNNRFLAERTGGTYSTLKVQPAELEDSGVYFCASSRTGESSYEQYFGPGTRLTVT.

The chain is built from TRBV3-1 and TRBJ1-1; D is perhaps TRBD1 (5 bases). Germline V gives CDR1 LGHDT, CDR2 YNNKEL (reference sequence). V was shortened by 1 base and J by 8 bases, with 11 bases between the two germline ends. This CDR3 contains 13 residues. The CDR3: CASSQVSGREAFF. CDR3 DNA: TGTGCCAGCAGCCAAGTTTCAGGGAGGGAAGCTTTCTTT.

This clonotype was picked up one time. The chain is built from TRBV7-9 and TRBJ1-1; TRBD1 matches 7 bases. The CDR3 consists of 16 residues. Germline V gene sequence: CDR1 SEHNR, CDR2 FQNEAQ (reference sequence). The junction had 12 bases not matched to a gene; V was cut back by 4 bases and J by 4 bases. The CDR3: CASSSIHQTGSTEAFF. In nucleotides, the CDR3 is TGTGCCAGCAGCTCCATACATCAGACAGGGTCCACTGAAGCTTTCTTT.

This clonotype was seen at least ten times. This rearrangement joins TRBV5-1 to TRBJ1-2, with unresolved D. CDR1 is SGHRS, CDR2 YFSETQ, per germline. The CDR3 contains 13 residues. V lost 0 bases and J lost 7, with 10 bases in between. The chain's CDR3 is CASSLAGRSGYTF. For the CDR3, the DNA is TGCGCCAGCAGCTTGGCCGGAAGGTCTGGCTACACCTTC.

The genes are TRBV7-6 and TRBJ2-3, with 8 bases fitting TRBD2. CDR1 and CDR2 from the germline V gene are SGHVS and FNYEAQ. Germline trimming cut 2 bases from V and 4 bases from J; bases unmatched to any gene: 5. The CDR3 loop spans 15 amino acids. The chain's CDR3 is CASSLFGGGADTQYF. As DNA, the CDR3 is TGTGCCAGCAGCTTATTCGGGGGGGGAGCAGATACGCAGTATTTT.

The chain links TRBV5-1 to TRBJ2-5; D may be TRBD2 (6 bases). With 0 bases removed from V and 4 bases from J, the gap between germline ends came to 13 bases. Germline V gives CDR1 SGHRS, CDR2 YFSETQ. CDR3 length: 15 amino acids. This chain's CDR3 is CASSLGGGDLETQYF. CDR3 DNA: TGCGCCAGCAGCTTGGGAGGCGGGGACTTAGAGACCCAGTACTTC.

The chain employs TRBV7-2 and TRBJ1-1, with D hard to call. CDR1 is SGHTA, CDR2 FQGNSA, per germline. This CDR3 spans 14 amino acids. Deletions cut 0 bases from V and 8 bases from J, with 13 bases between. This CDR3 is CASSLAGSALEAFF. The CDR3 region has the DNA TGTGCCAGCAGCTTAGCCGGCAGTGCGCTCGAAGCTTTCTTT.

CDR3 residues: CASSVGTGGLGYTF. The CDR3 bases are TGTGCCAGCAGTGTCGGGACAGGGGGCCTGGGCTACACCTTC. The chain links TRBV2 to TRBJ1-2; the match to TRBD1 covers 12 bases. Per germline, CDR1 SNHLY and CDR2 FYNNEI. This CDR3 contains 14 residues. V lost 4 bases, J lost 8 bases, and 5 bases stayed unmatched.